The entry below gives a single T cell receptor beta chain sequence along with its context. The antigen is undetermined. This entry comes from a study of CD8+CD57+ T cells in acquired aplastic anemia. Study-level information: Reads per healthy sample averaged around 9.9 million (CD4+) and 11 million to 14 million (CD8+).

Trimming stripped 0 bases from V and 0 bases from J, with 10 bases between. Germline loops: CDR1 SGHRS, CDR2 YFSETQ. This CDR3 contains 16 residues. Study-level findings and limits: The same twenty-nine CD8+ CDR3 sequences occurred in patients and in controls.

TCR beta VDJ and CDR3 profiles were obtained from a genomic DNA template. TCRdb used MiXCR to reprocess the reads, holding one entry per CDR3 protein. Of some 200,000 distinct CDR3 sequences in the sample, roughly 35% were seen once. Sequencing was done on a sample of sorted CD4+, CD8+, or CD8+CD57+ T cells (not recorded which) from PBMCs. The V gene is TRBV5-1, the J gene TRBJ1-3, with D uncertain. This sequence originates from a human donor in good health, serving as a control. The CDR3 reads CASSLDDSYSGNTIYF. Written as DNA, the CDR3 is TGCGCCAGCAGCTTGGATGACTCCTACTCTGGAAACACCATATATTTT.